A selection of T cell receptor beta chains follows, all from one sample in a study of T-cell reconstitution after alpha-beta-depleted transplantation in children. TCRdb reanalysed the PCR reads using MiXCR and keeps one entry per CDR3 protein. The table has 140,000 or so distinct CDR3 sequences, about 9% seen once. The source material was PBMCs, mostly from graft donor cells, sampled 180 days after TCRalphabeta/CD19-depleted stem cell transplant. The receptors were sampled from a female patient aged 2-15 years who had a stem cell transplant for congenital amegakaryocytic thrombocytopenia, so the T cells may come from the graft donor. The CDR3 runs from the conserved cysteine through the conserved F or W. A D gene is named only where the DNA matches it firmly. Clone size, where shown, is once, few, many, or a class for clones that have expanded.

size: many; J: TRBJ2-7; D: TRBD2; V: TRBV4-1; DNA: TGCGCCAGCAGCCAAGAGTTAACTAGCGGGGACTACGAGCAGTACTTC; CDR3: CASSQELTSGDYEQYF
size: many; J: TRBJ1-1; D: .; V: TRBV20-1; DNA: TGCAGTGCTGGTGCCCCCGGAGCTTTCTTT; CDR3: CSAGAPGAFF
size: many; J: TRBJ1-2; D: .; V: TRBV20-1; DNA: TGCAGTATGTACTTCTATGGCTACACCTTC; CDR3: CSMYFYGYTF
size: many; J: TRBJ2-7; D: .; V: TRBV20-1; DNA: TGCAGTGCTCGAGGGAGCTTTTCCTACGAGCAGTACTTC; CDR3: CSARGSFSYEQYF
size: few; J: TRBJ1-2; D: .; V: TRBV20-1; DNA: TGCAGTGCTAGAGCAACAGGGCGAGCTAACTATGGCTACACCTTC; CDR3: CSARATGRANYGYTF
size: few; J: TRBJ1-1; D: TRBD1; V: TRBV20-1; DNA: TGCAGTGCTAGGGACGGACAGGGGGCTCGGACTGAAGCTTTCTTT; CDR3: CSARDGQGARTEAFF
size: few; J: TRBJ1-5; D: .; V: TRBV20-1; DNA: TGCAGTGCTATAGAAGGGGGCAATCAGCCCCAGCATTTT; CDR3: CSAIEGGNQPQHF
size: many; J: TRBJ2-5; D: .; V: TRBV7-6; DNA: TGTGCCAGCAGCTTAAGTTCATCAGTTTCGGGCGAGACCCAGTACTTC; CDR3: CASSLSSSVSGETQYF
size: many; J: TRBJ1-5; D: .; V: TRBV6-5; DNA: TGTGCCAGCGGTTCGGCGGGGCACAATCAGCCCCAGCATTTT; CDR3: CASGSAGHNQPQHF
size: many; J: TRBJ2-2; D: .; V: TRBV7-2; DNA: TGTGCCAGCAGCTTACATCGTGTATCGAACACCGGGGAGCTGTTTTTT; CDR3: CASSLHRVSNTGELFF
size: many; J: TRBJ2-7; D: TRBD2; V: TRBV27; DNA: TGTGCCAGCAGTTTATCGCGTCTAGCGGGAGGGAGCTACGAGCAGTACTTC; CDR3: CASSLSRLAGGSYEQYF
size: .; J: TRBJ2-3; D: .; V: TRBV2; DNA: TGTGCCAGCAAGCTACTTAGAGATACGCAGTATTTT; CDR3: CASKLLRDTQYF
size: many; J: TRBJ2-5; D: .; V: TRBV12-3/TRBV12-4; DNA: TGTGCCAGCAGTCCGGTCCTCGGGACCCAGTACTTC; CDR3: CASSPVLGTQYF
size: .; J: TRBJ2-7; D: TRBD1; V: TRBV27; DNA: TGTGCCAGCAGCCGGGACAGGGGAGGCTCCTACGAGCAGTACTTC; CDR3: CASSRDRGGSYEQYF
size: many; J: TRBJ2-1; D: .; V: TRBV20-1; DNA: TGCAGTGCTAGGCGTTTAGCGGCCCCTTTCTGGGATGAGCAGTTCTTC; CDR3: CSARRLAAPFWDEQFF
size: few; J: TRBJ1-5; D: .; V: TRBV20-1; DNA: TGCAGTGCCACCCTGGGGGGCGACAATCAGCCCCAGCATTTT; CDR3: CSATLGGDNQPQHF
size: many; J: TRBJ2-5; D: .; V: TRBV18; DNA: TGTGCCAGCAGTCCAGCGGGCGAGACCCAGTACTTC; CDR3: CASSPAGETQYF
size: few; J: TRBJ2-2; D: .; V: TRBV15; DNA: TGTGCCACCAGCCCTACCAGGGCCGGGGAGCTGTTTTTT; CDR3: CATSPTRAGELFF
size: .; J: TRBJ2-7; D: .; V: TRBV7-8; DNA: TGTGCCAGCAGCTCCCGTTGGGACACCCTCGCCGAGCAGTACTTC; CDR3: CASSSRWDTLAEQYF
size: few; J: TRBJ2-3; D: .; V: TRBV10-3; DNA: TGTGCCATCAGTGAGGCTCAAACAGATACGCAGTATTTT; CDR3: CAISEAQTDTQYF
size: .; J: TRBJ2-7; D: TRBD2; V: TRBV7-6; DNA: TGTGCCAGCAGCCCGGGGGTGGCGGGAGGGTCGGACGAGCAGTACTTC; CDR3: CASSPGVAGGSDEQYF
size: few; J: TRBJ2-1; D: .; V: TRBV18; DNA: TGTGCCAGCTCACCAGTTAGAAACTCCTACAATGAGCAGTTCTTC; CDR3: CASSPVRNSYNEQFF
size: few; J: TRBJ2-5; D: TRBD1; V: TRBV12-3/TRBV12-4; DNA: TGTGCCAGCAGCGCCCCCCCCCTGACAGGGGGAGAGACCCAGTACTTC; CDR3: CASSAPPLTGGETQYF
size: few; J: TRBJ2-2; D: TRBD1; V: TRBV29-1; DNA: TGCAGCGCTAGGGACAGCAACACCGGGGAGCTGTTTTTT; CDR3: CSARDSNTGELFF
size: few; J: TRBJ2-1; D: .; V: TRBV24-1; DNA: TGTGCCACCAGTTCCGGGTTATCCTACAATGAGCAGTTCTTC; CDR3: CATSSGLSYNEQFF
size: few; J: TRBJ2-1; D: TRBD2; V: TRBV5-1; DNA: TGCGCCAGCAGACCGGAGACTAGCGGGACCGATCCCACCTCCTACAATGAGCAGTTCTTC; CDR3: CASRPETSGTDPTSYNEQFF
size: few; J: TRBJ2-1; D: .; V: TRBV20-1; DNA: TGCAGTGCTAGAGCGGGTGTTTTAGAGCAGTTCTTC; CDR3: CSARAGVLEQFF
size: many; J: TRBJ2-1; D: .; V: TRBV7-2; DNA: TGTGCCAGCAGTTTCGGACCCGGGGTCAATGAGCAGTTCTTC; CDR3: CASSFGPGVNEQFF
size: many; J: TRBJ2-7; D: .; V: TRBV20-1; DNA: TGCAGTGTTAGCACAGACAGTATTATCTACGAGCAGTACTTC; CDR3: CSVSTDSIIYEQYF
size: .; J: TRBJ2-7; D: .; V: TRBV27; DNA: TGTGCCAGCAGTTTAAAGTGGGGGCCCTACGAGCAGTACTTC; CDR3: CASSLKWGPYEQYF
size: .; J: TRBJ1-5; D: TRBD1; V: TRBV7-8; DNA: TGTGCCAGCAGCCCCTTATTTTCGACAGGGGATAGCAATCAGCCCCAGCATTTT; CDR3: CASSPLFSTGDSNQPQHF
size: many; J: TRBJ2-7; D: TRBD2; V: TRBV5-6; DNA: TGTGCCAGCAGCATCGGGGGAGGGTACTACGAGCAGTACTTC; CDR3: CASSIGGGYYEQYF
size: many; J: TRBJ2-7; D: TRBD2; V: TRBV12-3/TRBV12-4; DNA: TGTGCCAGCAGACTAGCGGGAGGGTACGAGCAGTACTTC; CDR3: CASRLAGGYEQYF
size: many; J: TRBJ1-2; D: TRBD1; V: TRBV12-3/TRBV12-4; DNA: TGTGCCAGCAAAAATCCGGGACAGGGAGAGTCTGGCTACACCTTC; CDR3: CASKNPGQGESGYTF
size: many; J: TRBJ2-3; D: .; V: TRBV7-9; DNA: TGTGCCAGCAGCTTAGCGCGGGCAGCCCTTACAGATACGCAGTATTTT; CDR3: CASSLARAALTDTQYF
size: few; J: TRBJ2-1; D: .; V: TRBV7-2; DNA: TGTGCCAGCAGCTTAGCGTTTGGGCTAGCGCTTAATACCTACAATGAGCAGTTCTTC; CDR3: CASSLAFGLALNTYNEQFF
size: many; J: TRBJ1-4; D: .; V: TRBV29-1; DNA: TGCAGCGTTGAGGGGGGAACTAATGAAAAACTGTTTTTT; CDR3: CSVEGGTNEKLFF
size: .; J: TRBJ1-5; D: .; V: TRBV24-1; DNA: TGTGCCACCAGTGATGCCACAGCTCTCAATCAGCCCCAGCATTTT; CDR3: CATSDATALNQPQHF
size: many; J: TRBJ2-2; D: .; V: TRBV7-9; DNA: TGTGCCAGCAGCCCAAGGACACCGAACACCGGGGAGCTGTTTTTT; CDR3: CASSPRTPNTGELFF
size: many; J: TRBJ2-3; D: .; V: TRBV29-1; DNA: TGCAGCGTTCAACAGAGTTTTACGCAGTATTTT; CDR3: CSVQQSFTQYF
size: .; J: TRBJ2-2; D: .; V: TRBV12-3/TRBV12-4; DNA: TGTGCCAGCACCACCGGGGGGCGGGGGATTTTTTACGCGAACACCGGGGAGCTGTTTTTT; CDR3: CASTTGGRGIFYANTGELFF
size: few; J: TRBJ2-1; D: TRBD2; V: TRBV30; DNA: TGTGCCTGGAGTGGGACTAGCGGGGCCGCGTACGAGCAGTTCTTC; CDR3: CAWSGTSGAAYEQFF
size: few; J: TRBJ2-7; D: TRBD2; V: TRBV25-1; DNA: TGTGCCAGCAGTAGGTCTAGCGGGAGTCCTACTCGCTACGAGCAGTACTTC; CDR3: CASSRSSGSPTRYEQYF
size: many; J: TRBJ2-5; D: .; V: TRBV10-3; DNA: TGTGCCATCAGGGAAGGAAAGGGGAGTCAGACCCAGTACTTC; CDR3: CAIREGKGSQTQYF
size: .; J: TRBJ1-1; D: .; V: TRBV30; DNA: TGTGCCTGGAGCTATTCGAACACTCAAGCTTTCTTT; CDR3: CAWSYSNTQAFF
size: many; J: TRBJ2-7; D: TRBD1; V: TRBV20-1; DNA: TGCATACTGGGGGGACAGGGGAGCGAGCAGTACTTC; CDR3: CILGGQGSEQYF
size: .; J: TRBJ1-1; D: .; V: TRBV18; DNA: TGTGCCAGCTCACCCGCAGGAATGGTGAGCATGAACACTGAACCTTTCTTT; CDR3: CASSPAGMVSMNTEPFF
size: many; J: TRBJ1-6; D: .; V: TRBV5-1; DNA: TGCGCCAGCAGCTTGGGGGGATCACCCCTCCACTTT; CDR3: CASSLGGSPLHF
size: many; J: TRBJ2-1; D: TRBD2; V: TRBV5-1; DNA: TGCGCCAGCAGCTTACTAGCGGACTACAATGAGCAGTTCTTC; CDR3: CASSLLADYNEQFF
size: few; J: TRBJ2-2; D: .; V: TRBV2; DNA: TGTGCCAGCAGCGGTCACGTTCCGAACACCGGGGAGCTGTTTTTT; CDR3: CASSGHVPNTGELFF
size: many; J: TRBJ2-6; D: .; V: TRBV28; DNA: TGTGCCAGCAGTTTTGCCTGGGGCTCTGGGGCCAACGTCCTGACTTTC; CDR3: CASSFAWGSGANVLTF